These T cell receptor beta chains were read from a single sample in a study of blood T cell repertoires in COVID-19. Here immunoSEQ multiplex PCR was the method, and the copy in TCRdb shows in-frame clones only, minus some. This sample yields approximately 670,000 clones, of which about 90% are seen a single time; roughly 0.25% belongs to the top ten. Sequenced sample: peripheral blood. All receptors come from a woman younger than 35 with acute or convalescent COVID-19. Each CDR3 is given with its conserved first and last residue. Each record gives: V gene, D gene, J gene, CDR3 length, CDR3 protein, CDR3 DNA. D genes are given only for firm matches.

>TRBV3-1/TRBV3-2|TRBD2|TRBJ2-5|21
CASSHKVGLAGGPPFGETQYF
TGTGCCAGCAGCCATAAAGTGGGACTAGCGGGGGGGCCGCCCTTCGGAGAGACCCAGTACTTC
>TRBV5-8|TRBD1|TRBJ1-5|16
CASSPRTGYSNQPQHF
TGTGCCAGCAGCCCTAGGACAGGGTATAGCAATCAGCCCCAGCATTTT
>TRBV5-1|TRBD1|TRBJ2-7|14
CASSWGQQAYEQYF
TGCGCCAGCAGCTGGGGACAGCAGGCCTACGAGCAGTACTTC
>TRBV5-8|-|TRBJ2-1|17
CASSLVVRGRSYNEQFF
TGTGCCAGCAGCTTGGTCGTGCGGGGCCGTTCCTACAATGAGCAGTTCTTC
>TRBV30|-|TRBJ1-2|13
CAWSANRVHGYTF
TGTGCCTGGAGCGCCAACAGGGTGCATGGCTACACCTTC
>TRBV7-3|TRBD2|TRBJ2-2|17
CASSLTPSGGWAGELFF
TGTGCCAGCAGCTTAACCCCTAGCGGGGGTTGGGCCGGGGAGCTGTTTTTT
>TRBV7-8|TRBD1|TRBJ1-6|14
CASSLRQGHSPLHF
TGTGCCAGCAGCTTGCGACAGGGCCATTCACCCCTCCACTTT
>TRBV30|-|TRBJ1-2|14
CAWSVMAVNYGYTF
TGTGCCTGGAGTGTTATGGCGGTTAACTATGGCTACACCTTC
>TRBV7-3|-|TRBJ2-2|15
CASSLSTSDSGELFF
TGTGCCAGCAGCTTATCCACTAGTGATTCAGGGGAGCTGTTTTTT
>TRBV3-1/TRBV3-2|TRBD2|TRBJ2-7|17
CASSQGGLAGGRYEQYF
TGTGCCAGCAGCCAAGGTGGTCTAGCGGGGGGAAGGTACGAGCAGTACTTC
>TRBV4-3|-|TRBJ1-2|15
CASSHRQGTNYGYTF
TGCGCCAGCAGCCACCGCCAGGGCACTAACTATGGCTACACCTTC
>TRBV4-1|-|TRBJ1-4|13
CASSQLSNEKLFF
TGCGCCAGCAGCCAATTGAGTAATGAAAAACTGTTTTTT